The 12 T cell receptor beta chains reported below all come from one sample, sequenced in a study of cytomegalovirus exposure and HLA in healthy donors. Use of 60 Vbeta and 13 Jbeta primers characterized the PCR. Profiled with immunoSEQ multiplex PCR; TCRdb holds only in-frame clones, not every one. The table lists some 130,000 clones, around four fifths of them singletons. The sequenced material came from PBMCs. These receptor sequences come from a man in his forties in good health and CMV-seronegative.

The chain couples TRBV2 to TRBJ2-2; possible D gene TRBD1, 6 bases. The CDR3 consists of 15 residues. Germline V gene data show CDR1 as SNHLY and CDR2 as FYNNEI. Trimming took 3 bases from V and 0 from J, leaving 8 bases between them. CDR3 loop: CASSETGPNTGELFF. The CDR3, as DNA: TGTGCCAGCAGTGAGACAGGTCCGAACACCGGGGAGCTGTTTTTT.

The CDR3 region is CASSLEGSGGDTQYF. The CDR3 DNA reads as TGTGCCAGCAGCTTAGAGGGTAGCGGGGGAGATACGCAGTATTTT. V and J are TRBV7-9 and TRBJ2-3; 9 positions agree with TRBD2. The length of the CDR3 is 15 residues. Per the germline V gene, CDR1 is SEHNR and CDR2 is FQNEAQ (reference sequence). V trimming: 1 base; J trimming: 5 bases; junction bases outside the gene matches: 4.

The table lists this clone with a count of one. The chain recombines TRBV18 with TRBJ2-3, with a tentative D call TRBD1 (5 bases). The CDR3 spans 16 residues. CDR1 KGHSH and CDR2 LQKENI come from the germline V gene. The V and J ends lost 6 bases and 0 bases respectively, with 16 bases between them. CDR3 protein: CASSPPGYSSTDTQYF. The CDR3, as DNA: TGTGCCAGCTCCCCCCCAGGGTACTCGAGCACAGATACGCAGTATTTT.

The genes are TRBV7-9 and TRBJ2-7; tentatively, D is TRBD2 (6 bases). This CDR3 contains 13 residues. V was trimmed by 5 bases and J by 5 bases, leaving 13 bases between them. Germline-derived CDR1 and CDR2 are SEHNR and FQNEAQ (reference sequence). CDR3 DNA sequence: TGTGCCAGCAGCCCGCGGACGGGGGACGAGCAGTACTTC. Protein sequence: CASSPRTGDEQYF.

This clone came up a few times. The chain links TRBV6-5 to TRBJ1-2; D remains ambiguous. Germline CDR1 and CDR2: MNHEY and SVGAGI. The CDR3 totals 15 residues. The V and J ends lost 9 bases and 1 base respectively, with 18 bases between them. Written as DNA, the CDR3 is TGTGCCAGTAATGGCGGGCCTAGCCTTAACTATGGCTACACCTTC. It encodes CASNGGPSLNYGYTF.

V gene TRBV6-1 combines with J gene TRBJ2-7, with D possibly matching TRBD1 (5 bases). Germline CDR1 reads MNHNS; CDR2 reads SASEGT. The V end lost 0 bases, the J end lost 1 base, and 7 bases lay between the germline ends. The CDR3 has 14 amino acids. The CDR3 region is CASSEAPGSYEQYF. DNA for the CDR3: TGTGCCAGCAGTGAAGCCCCAGGGTCCTACGAGCAGTACTTC.

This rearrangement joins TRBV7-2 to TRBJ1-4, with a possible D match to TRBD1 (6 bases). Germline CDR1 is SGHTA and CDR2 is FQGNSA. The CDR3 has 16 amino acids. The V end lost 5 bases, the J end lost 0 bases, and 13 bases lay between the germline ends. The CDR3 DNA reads TGTGCCAGCAGCCCGGGGACATACCCAACTAATGAAAAACTGTTTTTT. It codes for CASSPGTYPTNEKLFF.

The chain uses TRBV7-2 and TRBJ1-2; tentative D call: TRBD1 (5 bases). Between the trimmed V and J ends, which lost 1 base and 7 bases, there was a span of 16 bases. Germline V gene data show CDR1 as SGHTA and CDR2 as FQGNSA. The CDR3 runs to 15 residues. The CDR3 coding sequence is TGTGCCAGCAGCTTAGAACTGGGGCCATCGAGTGGCTACACCTTC. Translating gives CASSLELGPSSGYTF.

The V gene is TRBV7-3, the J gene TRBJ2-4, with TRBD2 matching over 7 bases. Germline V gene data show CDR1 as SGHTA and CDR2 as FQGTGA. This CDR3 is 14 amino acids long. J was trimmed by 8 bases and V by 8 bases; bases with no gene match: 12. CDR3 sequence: CASSSSGEGHIQYF. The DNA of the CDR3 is TGTGCCAGCTCCTCTTCGGGGGAGGGGCACATTCAGTACTTC.

The CDR3 nucleotides are TGTGCCAGTAGTATAGTGGACAGCTATAATCAGCCCCAGCATTTT. Translated, it gives CASSIVDSYNQPQHF. V gene TRBV19 combines with J gene TRBJ1-5, with a possible D match to TRBD1 (6 bases). Germline CDR1 reads LNHDA; CDR2 reads SQIVND (reference sequence). The CDR3 totals 15 residues. V shed 1 base and J shed 4 bases, with 11 bases lying between them.

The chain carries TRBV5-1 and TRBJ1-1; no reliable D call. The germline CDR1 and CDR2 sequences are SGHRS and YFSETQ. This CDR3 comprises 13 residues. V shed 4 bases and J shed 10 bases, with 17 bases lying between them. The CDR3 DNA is TGCGCCAGCAGCGGCTCGCTAGAGGTCGGAGCTTTCTTT. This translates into CASSGSLEVGAFF.

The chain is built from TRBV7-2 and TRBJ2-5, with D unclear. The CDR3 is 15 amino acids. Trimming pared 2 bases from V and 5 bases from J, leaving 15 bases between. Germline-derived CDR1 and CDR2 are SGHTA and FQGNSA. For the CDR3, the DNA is TGTGCCAGCAGCTTAAGGTCTCCTAGGTGGGAGACCCAGTACTTC. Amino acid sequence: CASSLRSPRWETQYF. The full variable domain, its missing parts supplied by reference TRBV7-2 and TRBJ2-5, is GAGVSQSPSNKVTEKGKDVELRCDPISGHTALYWYRQSLGQGLEFLIYFQGNSAPDKSGLPSDRFSAERTGGSVSTLTIQRTQQEDSAVYLCASSLRSPRWETQYFGPGTRLLVL.